The clone carrying this T cell receptor beta chain has ten or more counts. Its cognate antigen is unknown. TCRdb re-called the reads with MiXCR, one entry per CDR3 protein. In the table there are about 600,000 distinct CDR3 sequences, 20% to 30% of which are singletons. The CDR3 is 14 residues long. The V gene's germline CDR1 is MNHNS and CDR2 SASEGT. The ends were cut back, 6 bases at V and 3 bases at J, with 12 bases in the middle. This entry is derived from a study of T cell repertoires in cytomegalovirus infection. Study context: From public TCR beta signatures came an indication of both CMV infection and matching HLA type.

Study findings and constraints: CMV-specific TCR beta clonotypes restricted by HLA-C dominated the ex vivo response. Individuals carrying CMV plus the relevant HLA were identified by cumulative frequency of public TCR beta families.

This sequence was found in a human donor in good health (CMV status not recorded). Some clones in this sample may be carry-over from other donors' samples. Material for sequencing was CD8+ T cells from PBMCs. V is TRBV6-1 and J is TRBJ2-1; TRBD2 might be the D (5 bases). As DNA, the CDR3 is TGTGCCAGCAGCTGGACTGGGAACTACAATGAGCAGTTCTTC. It specifies CASSWTGNYNEQFF.